This TCR beta chain was identified in a study of blood T cell repertoires in COVID-19. This clone was counted at least ten times. The data were produced by immunoSEQ multiplex PCR, yet TCRdb's version contains in-frame clones alone and is incomplete. The data hold approximately 130,000 clones, with roughly 80% observed a single time. This TCR was sampled from a human donor in a cohort sampled during active COVID-19. Sequenced input: peripheral blood.

The CDR3 loop reads CATRDTGGSDGYTF. CDR3 DNA sequence: TGTGCCACCAGGGACACAGGGGGTAGCGATGGCTACACCTTC. The chain links TRBV24-1 to TRBJ1-2, with TRBD1 matching 8 bases. This CDR3 spans 14 amino acids. The ends lost 7 bases at V and 6 bases at J; junction bases unmatched: 9. CDR1 and CDR2 (germline): KGHDR, SFDVKD.